This T cell receptor beta chain was captured by sequencing in a study of metastatic and nonmetastatic thyroid tumors (dated by TCRdb to the early 2020s). With regard to the full study: For patients with malignant and with benign thyroid disease, the researchers compared repertoires between peripheral blood samples and tumor or nodule tissue samples. Results and caveats for the whole study, not just this receptor: In both blood and tumor samples, TCR beta diversity was reported to be significantly higher in malignant tumors than in benign nodules.

Libraries came from PCR. The sequencer listed for this sample is Illumina HiSeq 4000. The TCR beta-chain CDR3 region of each patient was profiled by high-throughput sequencing. The source study handled its data this way. The researchers built a classifier to tell apart papillary thyroid cancer patients with distant metastasis, based on CDR3 differences among clinicopathological groups. The Shannon index was used to assess repertoire diversity, and the Morisita-Horn index was used to assess tumor-blood repertoire similarity. Starting from the raw public reads, TCRdb applied fastp trimming at Q25, assembled clones with MiXCR and retained in-frame beta chains. What appears here as the V and J calls and clone size reflects TCRdb's work, not the paper's. The sample table lists approximately 15,000 clones, about 34% of them with a count of one. Together, the top ten hold 11% of the sample. This clone appeared a few times. Which antigen it targets is not known. Per-nucleotide qualities are absent, and no much larger clonotype sits a single base away.

No patient had received any treatment before thyroid surgery. The study retrospectively analysed patient clinical samples collected from about 2012 to 2018 using T-cell receptor beta sequencing. The V end loses 4 bases and the J end loses 6 bases, and a stretch of 10 bases separates them. The CDR3 spans 13 residues, from the cysteine through the phenylalanine. This entry keeps only the CDR3 DNA: 39 bases, framed from base 1. The rearrangement combines TRBV12-3 or TRBV12-4 with TRBJ1-5; TRBD1 is a possible D gene, resting on 5 matching bases. The sequence came from a male donor with papillary thyroid cancer or a benign thyroid nodule (not recorded which). Some clones in this sample may be carry-over from other donors' samples. Sequencing used tumor tissue. CDR3 protein: CASSSVGVQPQHF. The DNA is as follows: TGTGCCAGCAGTTCTGTGGGGGTTCAGCCCCAGCATTTT.